The 10 T cell receptor beta chains below all came from one sample that was sequenced in a study of T-cell memory formation after mild COVID-19. MiXCR, applied by TCRdb to the 5' RACE reads, yields one record per CDR3 protein. The profile covers about 340,000 distinct CDR3 sequences, with around 15% appearing a single time and about 20% taken by the ten largest. The specimen was PBMCs or a T cell subset sorted from them (not recorded which). Source of these receptors: a man younger than 35 who had mild COVID-19 (a few samples of this study predate the infection). Cell type and time point are not known.

This clonotype has more than one count but fewer than ten. The CDR3 protein is CASSVAAGISSTDTQYF. The CDR3 DNA sequence: TGTGCCAGCAGCGTCGCGGCAGGTATTTCTAGCACAGATACGCAGTATTTT. V gene TRBV9 combines with J gene TRBJ2-3; D is ambiguous. Per the germline V gene, CDR1 is SGDLS and CDR2 is YYNGEE. The length of the CDR3 is 17 residues. Trimming left V 2 bases short and J 0 bases short, with 16 bases between.

The chain employs TRBV28 and TRBJ1-2; D not resolved. V shed 7 bases and J shed 4 bases, with 13 bases lying between them. The CDR3 has 13 residues. The germline V gene has CDR1 MDHEN and CDR2 SYDVKM. For the CDR3, the DNA is TGTGCCAGCATCCCTGCACCTTCCTATGGCTACACCTTC. Translating it yields CASIPAPSYGYTF.

This clonotype appeared a few times. This chain joins TRBV5-1 and TRBJ1-1; no definite D call. V lost 4 bases to trimming and J lost 2 bases, with 12 bases between them. Germline assignment: CDR1 SGHRS and CDR2 YFSETQ. The CDR3 consists of 14 residues. The CDR3 loop is CASSQSNSNTEAFF. As DNA, the CDR3 is TGCGCCAGCAGCCAATCGAACTCAAACACTGAAGCTTTCTTT.

This CDR3 reads CASSPERTNYGYTF. DNA for the CDR3: TGTGCCAGCTCACCCGAGAGGACTAACTATGGCTACACCTTC. The chain joins TRBV18 to TRBJ1-2; no clear D. The CDR3 spans 14 residues. Trimming shortened V by 3 bases and J by 0 bases, and 8 bases separated the two germline ends. Germline CDR1 KGHSH, CDR2 LQKENI.

This clonotype was detected many times. The chain is built from TRBV7-2 and TRBJ1-6; weak D call: TRBD1 (5 bases). Between the trimmed V and J ends, which lost 4 bases and 8 bases, there was a span of 9 bases. CDR3 length equals 13 residues. Germline lookup yields CDR1 SGHTA and CDR2 FQGNSA. CDR3 loop: CASSWDGDSPLHF. CDR3 DNA: TGTGCCAGCAGCTGGGACGGGGATTCACCCCTCCACTTT.

The genes are TRBV12-3 or TRBV12-4 and TRBJ2-5, with 8 bases that match TRBD2. After removal of 6 bases from V and 3 bases from J, the junction contained 12 bases not matched to a gene. The CDR3 runs 16 residues. CDR3: CASSDQTSDKKETQYF. Written as DNA, the CDR3 is TGTGCCAGCAGCGATCAGACTAGCGACAAGAAAGAGACCCAGTACTTC.

This clonotype was counted between two and nine times. CDR3 sequence (DNA): TGTGCCAGCAGCAGCAACACAGGAGCCAAAAACATTCAGTACTTC. This sequence encodes CASSSNTGAKNIQYF. The chain carries TRBV12-3 or TRBV12-4 and TRBJ2-4; possible D gene TRBD1, 5 bases. Trimming shortened V by 6 bases and J by 0 bases, and 12 bases separated the two germline ends. This CDR3 is 15 amino acids long.

This clonotype was seen only a few times. This sequence joins TRBV5-1 and TRBJ2-1; tentatively, D is TRBD2 (6 bases). V lost 2 bases and J lost 8, with 14 bases in between. This CDR3 region has 14 residues. Germline-derived CDR1 and CDR2 are SGHRS and YFSETQ. This CDR3 is CASSLNSGVDEQFF. Here the CDR3 DNA reads TGCGCCAGCAGCTTAAACTCGGGGGTCGATGAGCAGTTCTTC.

The V and J genes are TRBV12-3 or TRBV12-4 and TRBJ2-7; TRBD1 matches 7 bases. J lost 3 bases, V lost 7 bases, and 6 bases had no gene match. The CDR3 consists of 13 residues. Here the CDR3 DNA reads TGTGCCAGCACGGGGACAGTCCTCTACGAGCAGTACTTC. It translates to CASTGTVLYEQYF.

CDR3 DNA: TGTGCCAGCAGTTACCGGCGCGGGGGGACTAATGAAAAACTGTTTTTT. Its protein product is CASSYRRGGTNEKLFF. This chain uses TRBV6-5 with TRBJ1-4; the D gene is possibly TRBD1 (5 bases). Germline-derived CDR1 and CDR2 are MNHEY and SVGAGI. The CDR3 contains 16 residues. Trimming cost V 2 bases and J 2 bases, with 12 bases left between them.